The sequence of this T cell receptor beta chain was determined in a study of T cell responses to AZD1222 COVID-19 vaccine. Germline loops: CDR1 SGHTA, CDR2 FQGNSA. CDR3 length: 14 residues. The V gene lost 5 bases and the J gene lost 2 bases, with 13 bases spanning the gap. Sequencing used immunoSEQ multiplex PCR; TCRdb keeps in-frame clones, though not all of them. The sample has fewer than 150,000 clones; about 93% are singletons. The J gene is TRBJ2-7, the V gene TRBV7-2; D remains unclear. The receptor was isolated from an adult who received the AZD1222 COVID-19 vaccine. The input for sequencing was peripheral blood, taken 28 days after the second AZD1222 dose. The CDR3 bases are TGTGCCAGCAGCCAAGCCACGGGTACCTACGAGCAGTACTTC. Residues: CASSQATGTYEQYF.